This T cell receptor (beta chain) was documented in a study of cytomegalovirus exposure and HLA in healthy donors. After removal of 4 bases from V and 0 bases from J, the junction contained 9 bases not matched to a gene. This CDR3 is built from 16 residues. Looked up from germline, CDR1 is SGHRS and CDR2 is YFSETQ. This PCR relied on a set of 60 Vbeta primers and 13 Jbeta primers. TCRdb's copy holds only in-frame clones and misses some; the assay was immunoSEQ multiplex PCR. Altogether roughly 180,000 clones are present, about 83% being singletons, with the ten largest covering around 5%. Concerning this clone itself: Its antigen is unknown.

Whole-study results and caveats: In a later analysis, V- and J-gene trimming of beta chains associated with a DCLRE1C missense variant, replicated independently. Later findings reportedly placed an Asian-associated ancestry cluster below the approximately 670-donor mean for N-insertions.

The study sampled nominally healthy donors, though unrecorded immune exposures were likely. The chain couples TRBV5-1 to TRBJ2-7; TRBD1 matches at 8 bases. The receptor was derived from a girl aged 10 to 17 in good health and CMV-seropositive. What was sequenced was PBMCs. CDR3 DNA sequence: TGCGCCAGCAGCCCTCCGACAGGGGAGAGCTCCTACGAGCAGTACTTC. Translating gives CASSPPTGESSYEQYF.